Sequencing of this T cell receptor (beta chain) was carried out in a study of T cells after yellow fever vaccination. V dropped 5 bases and J dropped 4 bases, with 15 bases sitting between them. Per germline, CDR1 DFQATT and CDR2 SNEGSKA (reference sequence). The CDR3 loop spans 13 amino acids. This clonotype was detected many times. TCRdb independently ran MiXCR on the 5' RACE reads; one entry per CDR3 protein. Of 200,000 to 250,000 distinct CDR3 sequences listed, about 7% were seen once; the top ten hold about 0.85%. The genes are TRBV20-1 and TRBJ2-7; no reliable D call. This sequence was found in a man younger than 45 who received the YFV17D yellow fever vaccine. The source was CD4+ T cells sorted from PBMCs, collected 15 days after the yellow fever booster vaccination. This CDR3 is CSAPPDGGYEQYF. DNA for the CDR3: TGCAGTGCTCCCCCGGACGGTGGGTACGAGCAGTACTTC.